One sample yielded the 14 T cell receptor beta chains listed below, sequenced in a study of technical replicates of blood from a few donors. The repertoire was sequenced with immunoSEQ multiplex PCR; TCRdb's copy has only in-frame clones and lacks some. The sample contains approximately 97,000 clones, roughly 96% of which appear only once. Material: T cells isolated from PBMCs. The receptor source for this set is a human donor in good health.

This chain uses TRBV28 with TRBJ1-4; 7 nucleotides line up with TRBD1. CDR3 length: 14 residues. V trimming: 6 bases; J trimming: 8 bases; junction bases outside the gene matches: 9. Germline CDR1 is MDHEN and CDR2 is SYDVKM. The DNA of the CDR3 is TGTGCCAGCAGACAAGACAGGGAGGTCGAAAAACTGTTTTTT. This encodes CASRQDREVEKLFF. The full variable domain, in which reference TRBV28 and TRBJ1-4 provide the parts outside the CDR3, is DVKVTQSSRYLVKRTGEKVFLECVQDMDHENMFWYRQDPGLGLRLIYFSYDVKMKEKGDIPEGYSVSREKKERFSLILESASTNQTSMYLCASRQDREVEKLFFGSGTQLSVL.

The chain joins TRBV20-1 to TRBJ2-7, with D uncertain. The V gene lost 6 bases and the J gene lost 7 bases, with 10 bases spanning the gap. The CDR3 is made up of 10 amino acids. Germline lookup yields CDR1 DFQATT and CDR2 SNEGSKA (reference sequence). The CDR3 spells CSAFSGEQYF. CDR3 DNA sequence: TGCAGTGCCTTCTCAGGAGAGCAGTACTTC.

This clone was seen a few times. The chain employs TRBV4-2 and TRBJ2-7; 9 bases fit TRBD1. J was trimmed by 4 bases and V by 3 bases; bases with no gene match: 10. This CDR3 is built from 16 residues. The germline V gene encodes CDR1 LGHNA and CDR2 YNFKEQ. The CDR3 spells CASSHVFTGGTYEQYF. The CDR3 bases are TGTGCCAGCAGCCACGTTTTTACAGGGGGCACGTACGAGCAGTACTTC.

The chain carries TRBV29-1 and TRBJ2-7; 10 nucleotides agree with TRBD1. CDR1 is SQVTM, CDR2 ANQGSEA, per germline. The CDR3 has 13 residues. Trimming at V came to 7 bases and at J to 3 bases, leaving 6 bases not matched to a gene. The CDR3 DNA is TGCAGCGCCACCGGGACAGGGGACTACGAGCAGTACTTC. It is translated as CSATGTGDYEQYF.

The chain joins TRBV7-9 to TRBJ1-2; D unclear. Trimming took off 1 base at V and 0 bases at J, with 9 bases between the two ends. CDR1 is SEHNR and CDR2 is FQNEAQ in the germline V gene (reference sequence). This CDR3 contains 15 residues. The CDR3 protein is CASSLVMIANYGYTF. The CDR3 DNA reads as TGTGCCAGCAGCTTAGTAATGATAGCTAACTATGGCTACACCTTC. The variable domain in full, with the rest retrieved from reference TRBV7-9 and TRBJ1-2, is DTGVSQNPRHKITKRGQNVTFRCDPISEHNRLYWYRQTLGQGPEFLTYFQNEAQLEKSRLLSDRFSAERPKGSFSTLEIQRTEQGDSAMYLCASSLVMIANYGYTFGSGTRLTVV.

The chain joins TRBV4-1 to TRBJ1-4; D is unclear. The CDR3 is made up of 14 amino acids. Looked up from germline, CDR1 is MGHRA and CDR2 is YSYEKL. Trimming took off 2 bases at V and 8 bases at J, with 12 bases between the two ends. As DNA, the CDR3 is TGCGCCAGCAGCCAACCCGCCCGTGAGGAAAAACTGTTTTTT. Amino acids: CASSQPAREEKLFF.

This chain uses TRBV6-5 with TRBJ2-7, with 7 nucleotides matching TRBD2. The germline V gene has CDR1 MNHEY and CDR2 SVGAGI. The CDR3 loop spans 14 amino acids. V dropped 5 bases and J dropped 4; count of bases not matched to a gene: 8. The CDR3 DNA follows: TGTGCCAGCAGTCGCTCCCGACTAGCTTACGAGCAGTACTTC. Its translation is CASSRSRLAYEQYF.

The chain links TRBV10-3 to TRBJ1-1; D gene uncertain. The length of the CDR3 is 12 residues. Germline V gives CDR1 ENHRY, CDR2 SYGVKD. Trimming removed 3 bases at V and 4 bases at J, with 6 bases between. Here the CDR3 DNA reads TGTGCCATCAGTGAACAGTCCACTGAAGCTTTCTTT. Protein: CAISEQSTEAFF.

The rearrangement uses TRBV13 and TRBJ2-1; perhaps TRBD2 as D (6 bases). Germline assignment: CDR1 PRHDT and CDR2 FYEKMQ (reference sequence). V was clipped by 5 bases and J by 7 bases, with 21 bases between them. The CDR3 extends over 16 amino acids. The CDR3 DNA sequence: TGTGCCAGCAGCATATTCCCGGGACTTGCAATAAATGAGCAGTTCTTC. It specifies CASSIFPGLAINEQFF.

CDR3 protein: CASSLGLDGGVKETQYF. CDR3 DNA sequence: TGTGCCAGCAGCTTAGGGCTGGACGGCGGGGTCAAAGAGACCCAGTACTTC. The V call is TRBV7-2, the J call TRBJ2-5, with D tentatively TRBD2 (6 bases). V was shortened by 1 base and J by 3 bases, with 18 bases between the two germline ends. The CDR3 spans 17 residues. Germline V gene data show CDR1 as SGHTA and CDR2 as FQGNSA. Looking up the rest from reference TRBV7-2 and TRBJ2-5 gives the full variable domain: GAGVSQSPSNKVTEKGKDVELRCDPISGHTALYWYRQSLGQGLEFLIYFQGNSAPDKSGLPSDRFSAERTGGSVSTLTIQRTQQEDSAVYLCASSLGLDGGVKETQYFGPGTRLLVL.

The genes are TRBV5-4 and TRBJ1-2, with D unclear. Per germline, CDR1 SGHNT and CDR2 YYREEE (reference sequence). The ends were cut back, 4 bases at V and 4 bases at J, with 11 bases in the middle. The CDR3 loop spans 13 amino acids. The CDR3 DNA sequence: TGTGCCAGCAGCCAACAGCCCTCCTATGGCTACACCTTC. Protein: CASSQQPSYGYTF.

V gene TRBV28 combines with J gene TRBJ1-3; D is ambiguous. V gave up 2 bases and J gave up 2 bases, with 7 bases separating them. CDR1 and CDR2 from the germline V gene are MDHEN and SYDVKM. CDR3 size: 14 residues. The CDR3 region has the DNA TGTGCCAGCAGTTTAGAGGGCACTGGAAACACCATATATTTT. This sequence encodes CASSLEGTGNTIYF.

This chain joins TRBV9 and TRBJ2-5; 12 nucleotides match TRBD2. The CDR3 sequence is 15 residues long. Germline CDR1 SGDLS, CDR2 YYNGEE. The J segment lost 5 bases and the V segment lost 2 bases, leaving 4 bases of the junction unmatched. CDR3: CASSVRLAGEETQYF. The CDR3 nucleotides read TGTGCCAGCAGCGTTCGACTAGCGGGAGAGGAGACCCAGTACTTC. Variable domain in full (rest from reference TRBV9 and TRBJ2-5): DSGVTQTPKHLITATGQRVTLRCSPRSGDLSVYWYQQSLDQGLQFLIQYYNGEERAKGNILERFSAQQFPDLHSELNLSSLELGDSALYFCASSVRLAGEETQYFGPGTRLLVL.

This chain connects TRBV5-6 to TRBJ2-1, with 8 nucleotides matching TRBD2. Losses at the gene ends were 2 bases for V and 5 bases for J; bases not matched to a gene: 9. Looked up from germline, CDR1 is SGHDT and CDR2 is YYEEEE. The CDR3 has 16 amino acids. This chain's CDR3 is CASSFIREGHHNEQFF. CDR3 sequence (DNA): TGTGCCAGCAGCTTTATACGGGAGGGCCATCACAATGAGCAGTTCTTC. Based on the CDR3 plus reference TRBV5-6 and TRBJ2-1, the full variable domain is DAGVTQSPTHLIKTRGQQVTLRCSPKSGHDTVSWYQQALGQGPQFIFQYYEEEERQRGNFPDRFSGHQFPNYSSELNVNALLLGDSALYLCASSFIREGHHNEQFFGPGTRLTVL.